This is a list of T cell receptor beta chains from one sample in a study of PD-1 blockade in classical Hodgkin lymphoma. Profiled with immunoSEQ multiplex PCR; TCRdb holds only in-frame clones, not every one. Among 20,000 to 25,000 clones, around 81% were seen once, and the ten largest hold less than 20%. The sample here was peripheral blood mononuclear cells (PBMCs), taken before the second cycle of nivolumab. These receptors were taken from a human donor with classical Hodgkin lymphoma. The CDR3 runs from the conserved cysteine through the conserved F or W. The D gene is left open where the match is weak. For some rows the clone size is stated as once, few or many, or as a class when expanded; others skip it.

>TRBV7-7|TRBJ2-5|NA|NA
TGTGCCAGCAGCCCCGACCCAGGACGGGTGCAAGAGACCCAGTACTTC
CASSPDPGRVQETQYF
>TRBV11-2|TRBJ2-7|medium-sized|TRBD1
TGTGCCAGCAGCTTAGTCGGACAGGCTGCCGAGCAGTACTTC
CASSLVGQAAEQYF
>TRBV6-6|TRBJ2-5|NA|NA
TGTGCCAGCGGGACGGGATCGAAGGAGACCCAGTACTTC
CASGTGSKETQYF
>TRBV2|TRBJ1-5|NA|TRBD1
TGTGCCAGCGGACAGGGGATCAATCAGCCCCAGCATTTT
CASGQGINQPQHF
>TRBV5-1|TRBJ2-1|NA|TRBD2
TGCGCCAGCAGCTCAAGGATTAGCGGGGGGAACAATGAGCAGTTCTTC
CASSSRISGGNNEQFF
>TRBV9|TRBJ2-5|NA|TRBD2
TGTGCCAGCAGCGGCGGACTAGCGGGAGGAGAGACCCAGTACTTC
CASSGGLAGGETQYF
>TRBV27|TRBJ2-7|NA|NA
TGTGCCAGCAGTTCGTCAGTAGGCCCCTACGAGCAGTACTTC
CASSSSVGPYEQYF
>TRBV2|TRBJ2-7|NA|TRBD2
TGTGCCAGCAGTGAAGTGGGGGTTAGCGGGAGCGAGCAGTACTTC
CASSEVGVSGSEQYF
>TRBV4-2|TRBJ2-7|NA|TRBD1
TGTGCCAGCAGCCAAGTTATCCAGACGGGACAGGGAGGCAACGAGCAGTACTTC
CASSQVIQTGQGGNEQYF
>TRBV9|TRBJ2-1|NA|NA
TGTGCCAGCAGCGTAGGGCCTAACGGGTTGTACAATGAGCAGTTCTTC
CASSVGPNGLYNEQFF
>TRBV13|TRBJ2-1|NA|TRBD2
TGTGCCAGCAGCAGGACTAGCGTCGGTGAGCAGTTCTTC
CASSRTSVGEQFF
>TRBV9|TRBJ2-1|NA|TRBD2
TGTGCCAGCAGCGTATTCCACGGGACTAGCGGGGGGATTTCCTACAATGAGCAGTTCTTC
CASSVFHGTSGGISYNEQFF
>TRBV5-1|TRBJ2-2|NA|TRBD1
TGCGCCAGCAGCTTGTCGACAGGGAGCGTTCACACCGGGGAGCTGTTTTTT
CASSLSTGSVHTGELFF
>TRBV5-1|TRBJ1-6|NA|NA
TGCGCCAGCAGCTTGGGGCAGGGGTCGTCTACCCTCCACTTT
CASSLGQGSSTLHF
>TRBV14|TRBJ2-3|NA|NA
TGTGCCAGCAGCCAAGCAGATGGCTACCATACGCAGTATTTT
CASSQADGYHTQYF
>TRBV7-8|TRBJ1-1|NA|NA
TGTGCCAGCAGGGCGACAGGGAACACTGAAGCTTTCTTT
CASRATGNTEAFF
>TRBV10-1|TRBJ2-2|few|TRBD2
TGCGCCAGCAGTGAGGGTAGCGGGAGCACCGGGGAGCTGTTTTTT
CASSEGSGSTGELFF
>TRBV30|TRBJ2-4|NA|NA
TGTGCCTGGAACAGGAAAAACATTCAGTACTTC
CAWNRKNIQYF
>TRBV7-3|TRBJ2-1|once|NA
TGTGCCAGCAGCTTAGACGGGGGATACTACAATGAGCAGTTCTTC
CASSLDGGYYNEQFF
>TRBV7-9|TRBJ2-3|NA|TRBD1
TGTGCCAGCAGTACAGGGGCAGATACGCAGTATTTT
CASSTGADTQYF
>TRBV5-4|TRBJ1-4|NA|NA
TGTGCCACGACCGGCCCAGAGACAGAAAAACTGTTTTTT
CATTGPETEKLFF
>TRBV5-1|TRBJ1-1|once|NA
TGCGCCAGCAGCTCCGGGACCATGAACACTGAAGCTTTCTTT
CASSSGTMNTEAFF
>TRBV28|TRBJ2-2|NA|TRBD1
TGTGCCAGCAGTCGACAGGGGTCGGGCACCGGGGAGCTGTTTTTT
CASSRQGSGTGELFF
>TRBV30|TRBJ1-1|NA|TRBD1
TGTGCCTGGATTAGGGACAGGGGGCCCGATTTCTTT
CAWIRDRGPDFF
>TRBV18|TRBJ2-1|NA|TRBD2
TGTGCCAGCTCACCCAGGGGACTAGCGGGAGGGTTTGCCTACAATGAGCAGTTCTTC
CASSPRGLAGGFAYNEQFF
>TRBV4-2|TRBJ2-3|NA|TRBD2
TGTGCCAGCAGCCAAGATAATTGGGGGACTAGCGGCATTACGCAGTATTTT
CASSQDNWGTSGITQYF
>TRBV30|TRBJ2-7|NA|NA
TGTGCCTGGGGGGGACCCTACGAGCAGTACTTC
CAWGGPYEQYF
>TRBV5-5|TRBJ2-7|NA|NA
TGTGCCAGCAGCTTGGAAGCAGGGACGAACTCCTACGAGCAGTACTTC
CASSLEAGTNSYEQYF
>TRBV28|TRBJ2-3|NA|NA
TGTGCCAGCAGTCTGGGAGCTAGCGCAGATACGCAGTATTTT
CASSLGASADTQYF
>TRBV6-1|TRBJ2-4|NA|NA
TGTGCCAGCTCGTTTCAGGAAAAAAACATTCAGTACTTC
CASSFQEKNIQYF
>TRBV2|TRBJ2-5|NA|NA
TGTGCCAGCACACTAAAAGAGACCCAGTACTTC
CASTLKETQYF
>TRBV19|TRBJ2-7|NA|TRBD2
TGTGCCAGTAGTATAGATCTTGTAGCGGGAGGGGCCTACGAGCAGTACTTC
CASSIDLVAGGAYEQYF
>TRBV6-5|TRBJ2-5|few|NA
TGTGCCAGCAGCAGGGGAGTGACCCAGTACTTC
CASSRGVTQYF
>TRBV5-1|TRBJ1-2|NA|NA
TGCGCCAGCAGCTTGGGGGCAGGTTGGGACTATGGCTACACCTTC
CASSLGAGWDYGYTF
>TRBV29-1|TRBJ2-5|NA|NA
TGCAGCGTTATAAGAGGGAAGGGCTTGGAGACCCAGTACTTC
CSVIRGKGLETQYF
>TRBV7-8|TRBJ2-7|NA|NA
TGTGCCAGCAGCCGTTACAGGGTCCCAGGCGAGCAGTACTTC
CASSRYRVPGEQYF
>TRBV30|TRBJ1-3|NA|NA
TGTGCCTGGAGTGTGTGGGACTCTGGAAACACCATATATTTT
CAWSVWDSGNTIYF
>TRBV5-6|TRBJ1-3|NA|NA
TGTGCCAGCAGCTTGCGGGCCTTCTCTGGAAACACCATATATTTT
CASSLRAFSGNTIYF
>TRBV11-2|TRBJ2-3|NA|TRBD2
TGTGCCAGCAGCTTAGGTAGTCTAGCGGGGGGGCAAACAGATACGCAGTATTTT
CASSLGSLAGGQTDTQYF
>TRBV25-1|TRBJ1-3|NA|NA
TGTGCCAGCAGTAACCTCCCCCCAGCGTCGGGAAACACCATATATTTT
CASSNLPPASGNTIYF
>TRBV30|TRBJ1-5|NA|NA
TGTGCCTGGAGTGTATCACTGAGCAATCAGCCCCAGCATTTT
CAWSVSLSNQPQHF
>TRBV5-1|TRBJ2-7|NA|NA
TGCGCCAGCAGCTTGGCTCAGATAACCTACGAGCAGTACTTC
CASSLAQITYEQYF
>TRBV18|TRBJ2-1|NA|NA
TGTGCCAGCTCACCATATTCCCCCGGCGGGGGCACCCCATACAATGAGCAGTTCTTC
CASSPYSPGGGTPYNEQFF
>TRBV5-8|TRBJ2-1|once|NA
TGTGCCAGCAAGGGATTTGGCTCGGGCAATGAGCAGTTCTTC
CASKGFGSGNEQFF
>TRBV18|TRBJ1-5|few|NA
TGTGCCAGCTCACCGACGACGGCGGTATATAGCAATCAGCCCCAGCATTTT
CASSPTTAVYSNQPQHF